The following is a T cell receptor (beta chain) sequence with its context. This sample was included in a study of blood T cell repertoires in COVID-19. Looking at the study overall: Donors in the United States, Italy and Spain gave samples during acute or convalescent COVID-19.

V was cut by 4 bases and J by 4 bases, with 9 bases left in between. The CDR3 length is 13 residues. Germline V gene lookup returns CDR1 KGHSH and CDR2 LQKENI. The repertoire was sequenced with immunoSEQ multiplex PCR; TCRdb's copy has only in-frame clones and lacks some. The table shows roughly 310,000 clones, with around nine tenths occurring only once. Sequenced: peripheral blood. J is TRBJ2-3 and V is TRBV18; weak D call: TRBD1 (6 bases). The clonotype comes from a woman aged 45-65 years with active or convalescent COVID-19. The CDR3 sequence: CASSLTGSDTQYF. CDR3 coding DNA: TGTGCCAGCTCACTTACAGGGTCAGATACGCAGTATTTT.